This TCR beta chain was captured in a study of shared clonotypes between healthy human individuals. As for this clone: The target antigen is unknown. Other DNA sequences within the sample encode an identical CDR3.

The CDR3 spans 13 residues. Germline V gives CDR1 MNHEY, CDR2 SMNVEV (reference sequence). Trimming cost V 3 bases and J 4 bases; bases outside gene matches: 0. It was across several immunoSEQ plates that each subset's genomic DNA was evenly split. Per sorted-subset replicate PCR, input was roughly 220 ng DNA, representing around 28,000 T cell genomes. Measured with immunoSEQ multiplex PCR; TCRdb has only the in-frame clones, and not every one. The data hold about 2.1 million clones, with under 95% observed a single time. General study findings and limits: Sampling involved blood alone; tissue repertoires likely differ. Naive subsets, compared against memory subsets, generally had larger estimated richness values.

Naive CD8 cells lacked CD45RO and underwent positive selection for CCR7, leaving out terminally differentiated effector memory CD45RA+ cells. The sequenced sample consisted of naive CD8+ T cells from PBMCs. The TCR was taken from a man aged 18-30 years in good health. Some clones in this sample may be carry-over from other donors' samples. The V call is TRBV27, the J call TRBJ2-1; TRBD2 matches at 7 bases. This chain's CDR3 is CASSFSGYNEQFF. The CDR3 region has the DNA TGTGCCAGCAGTTTTAGCGGGTACAATGAGCAGTTCTTC.